The TCR beta chain described here comes from a study of molecular identifiers for immune sequencing clone quantification. Notes on this clonotype: A read error is possible here, since a much larger clone lies one base away.

From germline, CDR1 is MNHEY and CDR2 SMNVEV (reference sequence). The CDR3 consists of 14 residues. Each CDR3 protein is one row after TCRdb ran MiXCR on the PCR reads. The data show around 86,000 distinct CDR3 sequences, roughly 19% seen once. What was sequenced was naive CD8+ T cells from blood, with Jurkat cell RNA spiked in. Described subset: FACS-sorted CD8+CD4-CCR7+CD45RA+ naive T cells. This TCR derives from a human donor in good health. Some libraries in this study had Jurkat cell RNA spiked in. The chain combines TRBV27 with TRBJ1-1; a weak D match, TRBD1 (6 bases). The CDR3 is CAGSLGGVGTEAFF. In DNA, the CDR3 is TGTGCCGGCAGTTTAGGGGGGGTAGGCACTGAAGCTTTCTTT.